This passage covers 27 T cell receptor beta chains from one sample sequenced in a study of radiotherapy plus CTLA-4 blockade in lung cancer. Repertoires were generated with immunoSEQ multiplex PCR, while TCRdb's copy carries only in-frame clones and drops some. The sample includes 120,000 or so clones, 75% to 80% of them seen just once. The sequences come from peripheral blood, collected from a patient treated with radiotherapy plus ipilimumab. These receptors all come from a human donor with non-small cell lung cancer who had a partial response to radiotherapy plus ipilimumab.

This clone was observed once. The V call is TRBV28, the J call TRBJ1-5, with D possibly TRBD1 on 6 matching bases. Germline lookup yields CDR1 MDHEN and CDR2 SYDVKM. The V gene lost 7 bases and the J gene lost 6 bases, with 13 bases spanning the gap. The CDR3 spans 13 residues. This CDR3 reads CASNPRGSQPQHF. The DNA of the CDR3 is TGTGCCAGCAACCCGAGGGGGAGTCAGCCCCAGCATTTT.

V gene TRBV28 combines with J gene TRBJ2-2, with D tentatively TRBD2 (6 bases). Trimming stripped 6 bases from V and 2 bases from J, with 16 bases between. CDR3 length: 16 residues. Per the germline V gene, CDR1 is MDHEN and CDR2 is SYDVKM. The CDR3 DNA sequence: TGTGCCAGCAGGCAGGAGGGCGGGCTTAACACCGGGGAGCTGTTTTTT. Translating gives CASRQEGGLNTGELFF. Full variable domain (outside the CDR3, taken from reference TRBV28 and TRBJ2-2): DVKVTQSSRYLVKRTGEKVFLECVQDMDHENMFWYRQDPGLGLRLIYFSYDVKMKEKGDIPEGYSVSREKKERFSLILESASTNQTSMYLCASRQEGGLNTGELFFGEGSRLTVL.

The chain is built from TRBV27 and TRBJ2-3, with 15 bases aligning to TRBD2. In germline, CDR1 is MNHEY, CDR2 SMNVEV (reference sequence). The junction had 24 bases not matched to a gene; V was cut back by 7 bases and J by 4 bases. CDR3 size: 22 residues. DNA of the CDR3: TGTGCCAGCATCGCCCGGTGGACTAGCGGGAGGGGTGATGCCCGACGCGCAGATACGCAGTATTTT. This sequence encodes CASIARWTSGRGDARRADTQYF.

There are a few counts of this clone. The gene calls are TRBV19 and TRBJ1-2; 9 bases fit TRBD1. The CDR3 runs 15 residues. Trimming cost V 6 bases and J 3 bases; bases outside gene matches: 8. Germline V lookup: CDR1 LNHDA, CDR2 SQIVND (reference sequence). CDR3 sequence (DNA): TGTGCCAGTAGGGACAGGGGAGCTGGTGACTATGGCTACACCTTC. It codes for CASRDRGAGDYGYTF.

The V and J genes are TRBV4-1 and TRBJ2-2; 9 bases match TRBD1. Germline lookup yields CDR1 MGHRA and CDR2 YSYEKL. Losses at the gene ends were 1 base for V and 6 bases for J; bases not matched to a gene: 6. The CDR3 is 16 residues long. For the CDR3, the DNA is TGCGCCAGCAGCCAAGCGGACAGGGGTGCCGCCGGGGAGCTGTTTTTT. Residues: CASSQADRGAAGELFF.

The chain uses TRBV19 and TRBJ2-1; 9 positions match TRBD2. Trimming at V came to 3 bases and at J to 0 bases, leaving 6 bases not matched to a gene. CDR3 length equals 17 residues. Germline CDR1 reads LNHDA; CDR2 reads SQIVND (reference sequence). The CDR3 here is CASSINSGSVSYNEQFF. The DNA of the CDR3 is TGTGCCAGTAGTATCAATAGCGGGAGTGTCTCCTACAATGAGCAGTTCTTC. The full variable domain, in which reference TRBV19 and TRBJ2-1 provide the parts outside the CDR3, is DGGITQSPKYLFRKEGQNVTLSCEQNLNHDAMYWYRQDPGQGLRLIYYSQIVNDFQKGDIAEGYSVSREKKESFPLTVTSAQKNPTAFYLCASSINSGSVSYNEQFFGPGTRLTVL.

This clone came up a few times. DNA for the CDR3: TGTGCCAGCAGTTCCACCGGGACAGGGGGCCGGGCCTATGGCTACACCTTC. Amino acid sequence: CASSSTGTGGRAYGYTF. The chain has TRBV28 and TRBJ1-2; TRBD1 aligns across 12 bases. The CDR3 loop spans 17 amino acids. V shed 4 bases, J shed 4 bases, and the junction held 10 bases outside the gene matches. CDR1 is MDHEN and CDR2 is SYDVKM in the germline V gene.

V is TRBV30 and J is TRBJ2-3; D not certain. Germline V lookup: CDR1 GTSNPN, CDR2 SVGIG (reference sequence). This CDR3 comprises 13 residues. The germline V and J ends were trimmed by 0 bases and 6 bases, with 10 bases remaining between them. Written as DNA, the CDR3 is TGTGCCTGGAGTGTATTGAGGTCTGATACGCAGTATTTT. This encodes CAWSVLRSDTQYF.

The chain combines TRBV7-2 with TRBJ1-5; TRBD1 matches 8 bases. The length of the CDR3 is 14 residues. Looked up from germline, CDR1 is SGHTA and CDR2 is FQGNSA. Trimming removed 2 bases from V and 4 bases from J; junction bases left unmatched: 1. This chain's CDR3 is CASSLRQGNQPQHF. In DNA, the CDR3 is TGTGCCAGCAGCTTACGACAGGGGAATCAGCCCCAGCATTTT. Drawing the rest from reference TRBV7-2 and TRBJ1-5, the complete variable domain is GAGVSQSPSNKVTEKGKDVELRCDPISGHTALYWYRQSLGQGLEFLIYFQGNSAPDKSGLPSDRFSAERTGGSVSTLTIQRTQQEDSAVYLCASSLRQGNQPQHFGDGTRLSIL.

CDR3 DNA: TGTGCCAGCAGCTTAGTCAGCGGGGACCGCCAAGAGACCCAGTACTTC. This gives the protein CASSLVSGDRQETQYF. V usage is TRBV7-8 and J usage is TRBJ2-5, with TRBD2 matching 7 bases. J gave up 1 base and V 1 base, and 6 bases lay outside the gene matches. The CDR3 loop spans 16 amino acids. From germline, CDR1 is SGHVS and CDR2 FQNEAQ.

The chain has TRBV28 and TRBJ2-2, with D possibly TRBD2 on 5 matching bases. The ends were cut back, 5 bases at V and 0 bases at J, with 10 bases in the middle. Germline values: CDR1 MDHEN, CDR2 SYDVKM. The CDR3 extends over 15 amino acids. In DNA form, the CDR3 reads TGTGCCAGCAGTAGCGGACCTACGAACACCGGGGAGCTGTTTTTT. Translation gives CASSSGPTNTGELFF. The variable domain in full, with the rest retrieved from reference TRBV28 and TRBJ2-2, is DVKVTQSSRYLVKRTGEKVFLECVQDMDHENMFWYRQDPGLGLRLIYFSYDVKMKEKGDIPEGYSVSREKKERFSLILESASTNQTSMYLCASSSGPTNTGELFFGEGSRLTVL.

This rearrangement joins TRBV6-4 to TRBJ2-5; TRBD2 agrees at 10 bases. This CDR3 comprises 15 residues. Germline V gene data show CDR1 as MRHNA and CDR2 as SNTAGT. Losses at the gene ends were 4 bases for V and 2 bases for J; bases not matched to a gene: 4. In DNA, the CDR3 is TGTGCCAGCAGTGGGACTAGCGGACCTCAAGAGACCCAGTACTTC. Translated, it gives CASSGTSGPQETQYF.

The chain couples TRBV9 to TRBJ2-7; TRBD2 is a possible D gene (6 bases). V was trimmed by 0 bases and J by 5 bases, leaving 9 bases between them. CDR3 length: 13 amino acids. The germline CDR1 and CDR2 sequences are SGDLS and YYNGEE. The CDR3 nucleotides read TGTGCCAGCAGCGTAGCGCCGGGAGACGAGCAGTACGTC. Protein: CASSVAPGDEQYV.

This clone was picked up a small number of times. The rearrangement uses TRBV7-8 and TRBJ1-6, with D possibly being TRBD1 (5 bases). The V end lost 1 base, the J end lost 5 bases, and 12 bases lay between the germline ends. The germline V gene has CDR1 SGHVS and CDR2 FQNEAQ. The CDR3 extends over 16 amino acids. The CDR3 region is CASSLGQGVNNSPLHF. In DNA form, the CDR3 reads TGTGCCAGCAGCTTAGGTCAGGGCGTCAATAATTCACCCCTCCACTTT.

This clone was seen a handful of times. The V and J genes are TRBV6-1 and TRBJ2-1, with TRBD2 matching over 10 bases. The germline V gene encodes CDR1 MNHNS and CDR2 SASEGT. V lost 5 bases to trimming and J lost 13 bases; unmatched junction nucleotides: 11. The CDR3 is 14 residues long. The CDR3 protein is CASSWLAGGVEQFF. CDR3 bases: TGTGCCAGCAGTTGGTTAGCGGGGGGTGTAGAACAGTTCTTC.

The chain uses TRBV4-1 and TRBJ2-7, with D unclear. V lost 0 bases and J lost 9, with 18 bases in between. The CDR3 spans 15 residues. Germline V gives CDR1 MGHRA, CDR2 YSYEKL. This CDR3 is CASSQDLDSLRGQYF. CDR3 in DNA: TGCGCCAGCAGCCAAGATCTGGATTCGCTACGAGGGCAGTACTTC.

The CDR3 loop is CASSPNPGPYGYTF. The DNA of the CDR3 is TGTGCCAGCAGCCCAAACCCAGGGCCCTATGGCTACACCTTC. The V gene is TRBV7-2, the J gene TRBJ1-2; D might be TRBD1 (5 bases). The CDR3 totals 14 residues. V gave up 5 bases and J gave up 4 bases, with 14 bases separating them. The V gene's germline CDR1 is SGHTA and CDR2 FQGNSA.

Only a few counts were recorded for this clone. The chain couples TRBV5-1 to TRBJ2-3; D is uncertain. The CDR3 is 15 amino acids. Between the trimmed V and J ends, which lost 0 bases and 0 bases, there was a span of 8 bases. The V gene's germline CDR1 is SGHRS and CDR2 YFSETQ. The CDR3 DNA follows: TGCGCCAGCAGCTTGGCACAGATTAGCACAGATACGCAGTATTTT. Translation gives CASSLAQISTDTQYF.

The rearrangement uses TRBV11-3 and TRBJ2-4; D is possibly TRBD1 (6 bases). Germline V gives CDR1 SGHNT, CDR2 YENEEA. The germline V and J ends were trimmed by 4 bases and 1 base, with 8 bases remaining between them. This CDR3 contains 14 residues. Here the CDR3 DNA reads TGTGCCAGCAGCTACACAGGGGCCAAAAACATTCAGTACTTC. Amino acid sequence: CASSYTGAKNIQYF.

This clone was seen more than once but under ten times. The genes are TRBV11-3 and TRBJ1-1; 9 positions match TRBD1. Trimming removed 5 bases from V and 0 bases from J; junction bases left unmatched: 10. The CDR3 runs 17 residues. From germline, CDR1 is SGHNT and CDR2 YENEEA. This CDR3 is CASSARQGVVVNTEAFF. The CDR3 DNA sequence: TGTGCCAGCAGCGCCCGACAGGGGGTTGTGGTGAACACTGAAGCTTTCTTT.

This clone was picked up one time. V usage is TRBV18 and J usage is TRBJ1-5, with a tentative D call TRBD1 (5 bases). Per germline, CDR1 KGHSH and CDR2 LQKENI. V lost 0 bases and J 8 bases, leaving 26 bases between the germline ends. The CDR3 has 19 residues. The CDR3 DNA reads TGTGCCAGCTCACCACCCCCCAGGGTAGGGTATTTCGGCCGTGAGCCCCAGCATTTT. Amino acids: CASSPPPRVGYFGREPQHF.

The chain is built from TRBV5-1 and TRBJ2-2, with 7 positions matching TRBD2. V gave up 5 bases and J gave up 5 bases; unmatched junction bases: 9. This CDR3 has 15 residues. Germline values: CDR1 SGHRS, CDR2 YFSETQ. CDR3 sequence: CASRRGGSETGELFF. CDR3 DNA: TGCGCCAGCAGACGAGGCGGGAGTGAAACCGGGGAGCTGTTTTTT.

The CDR3 sequence: CASSLFAGTRTQYF. The CDR3 coding sequence is TGTGCCAGCAGTTTATTCGCGGGGACTAGGACCCAGTACTTC. This sequence joins TRBV28 and TRBJ2-5, with 8 bases fitting TRBD2. With V trimmed by 1 base and J by 7 bases, 5 bases remained unmatched. This CDR3 comprises 14 residues. In germline, CDR1 is MDHEN, CDR2 SYDVKM.

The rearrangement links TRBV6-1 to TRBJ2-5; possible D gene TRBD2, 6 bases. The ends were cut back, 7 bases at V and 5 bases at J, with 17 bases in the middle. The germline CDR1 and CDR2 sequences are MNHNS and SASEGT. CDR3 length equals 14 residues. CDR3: CASTKGDLGETQYF. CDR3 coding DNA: TGTGCCAGCACCAAAGGGGACTTGGGGGAGACCCAGTACTTC.

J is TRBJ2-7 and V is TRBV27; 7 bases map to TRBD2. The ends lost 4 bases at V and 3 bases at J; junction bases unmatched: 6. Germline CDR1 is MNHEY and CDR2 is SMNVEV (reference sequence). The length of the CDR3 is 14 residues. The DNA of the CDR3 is TGTGCCAGCAGTTCCAGCGGGAACGTCTACGAGCAGTACTTC. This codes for CASSSSGNVYEQYF.

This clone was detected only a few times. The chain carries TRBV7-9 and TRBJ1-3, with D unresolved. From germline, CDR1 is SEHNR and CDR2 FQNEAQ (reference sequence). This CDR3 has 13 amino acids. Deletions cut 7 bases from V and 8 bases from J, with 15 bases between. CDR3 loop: CASKEGFLDTIYF. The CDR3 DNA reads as TGTGCCAGCAAGGAGGGATTTTTAGACACCATATATTTT.

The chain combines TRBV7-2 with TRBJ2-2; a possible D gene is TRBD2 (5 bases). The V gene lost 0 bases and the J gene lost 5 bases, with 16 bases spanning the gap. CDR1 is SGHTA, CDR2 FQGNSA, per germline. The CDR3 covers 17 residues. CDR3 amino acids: CASSLAVLGSRTGELFF. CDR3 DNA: TGTGCCAGCAGCTTAGCTGTTCTGGGGAGCAGAACCGGGGAGCTGTTTTTT.